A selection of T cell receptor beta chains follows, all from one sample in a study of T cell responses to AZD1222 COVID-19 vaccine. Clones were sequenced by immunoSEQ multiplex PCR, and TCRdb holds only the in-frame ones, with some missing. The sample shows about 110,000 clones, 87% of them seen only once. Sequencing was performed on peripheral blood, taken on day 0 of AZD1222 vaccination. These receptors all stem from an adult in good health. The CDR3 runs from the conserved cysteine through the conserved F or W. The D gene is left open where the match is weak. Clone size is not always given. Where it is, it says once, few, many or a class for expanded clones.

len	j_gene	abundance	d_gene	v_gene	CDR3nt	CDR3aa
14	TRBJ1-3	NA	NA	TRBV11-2	TGTGCCAGCAGCGGTACGGCCGGCCGAAACACCATATATTTT	CASSGTAGRNTIYF
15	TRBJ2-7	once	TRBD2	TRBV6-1	TGTGCCAGCAGGGCCGGGGCGGGGGGATCCTACGAGCAGTACTTC	CASRAGAGGSYEQYF
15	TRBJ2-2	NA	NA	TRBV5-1	TGCGCCAGCAGCGATCCAGACATGGAATCCGGGGAGCTGTTTTTT	CASSDPDMESGELFF
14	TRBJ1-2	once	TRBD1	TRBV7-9	TGTGCCAGCAGCTGGGGACAGTCTGAAGACCAATCCACCTTC	CASSWGQSEDQSTF
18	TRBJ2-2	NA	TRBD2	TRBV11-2	TGTGCCAGCAGCTTAGGGGGGTCTAGCGGCCCGGACACCGGGGAGCTGTTTTTT	CASSLGGSSGPDTGELFF
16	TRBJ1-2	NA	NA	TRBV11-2	TGTGCCAGCAGCTTAGATCCCCGGGCAGGGTTGAGTGGCTACACCTTC	CASSLDPRAGLSGYTF
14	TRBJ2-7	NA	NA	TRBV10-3	TGTGCCATCAGTGAGGAGCTGGGAATCCACGAGCAGTACTTC	CAISEELGIHEQYF
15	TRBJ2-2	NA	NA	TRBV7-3	TGTGCCAGCAGCGTACAGGGCCTTTCCACCGGGGAGCTGTTTTTT	CASSVQGLSTGELFF
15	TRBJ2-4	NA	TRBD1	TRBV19	TGTGCCAGTGGGGACAGGGATTTCGCCAAAAACATTCAGTACTTC	CASGDRDFAKNIQYF
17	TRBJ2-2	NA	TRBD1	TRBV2	TGTGCCAGCAGTGAAGCGCTTTGGACAGGGAGCACCGGGGAGCTGTTTTTT	CASSEALWTGSTGELFF
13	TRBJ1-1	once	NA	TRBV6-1	TGTGCCAGCCTACTAGAGGAGAACACTGAAGCTTTCTTT	CASLLEENTEAFF
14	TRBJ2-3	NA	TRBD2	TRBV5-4	TGTGCCAGCAGCCCCCGGGGGGGGGAGGATACGCAGTATTTT	CASSPRGGEDTQYF
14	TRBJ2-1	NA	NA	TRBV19	TGTGCCAGCGCCGCAGACAGCTCCTACAATGAGCAGTTCTTC	CASAADSSYNEQFF
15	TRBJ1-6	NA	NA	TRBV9	TGTGCCAGCAGCGTAGACTGGGACACGAATTCACCCCTCCACTTT	CASSVDWDTNSPLHF
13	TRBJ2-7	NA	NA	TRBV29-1	TGCAGCGTTATCGGGACGGGTTCCTACGAGCAGTACTTC	CSVIGTGSYEQYF
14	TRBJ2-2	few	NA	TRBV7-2	TGTGCCAGCAGCTTACGGGGGAACACCGGGGAGCTGTTTTTT	CASSLRGNTGELFF
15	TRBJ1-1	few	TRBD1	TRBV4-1	TGCGCCAGCAGCCCAGGGGGCACCAGAAACACTGAAGCTTTCTTT	CASSPGGTRNTEAFF
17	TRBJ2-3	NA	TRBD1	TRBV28	TGTGCCAGCAGTTTTCCGACAGGGGGCTGGGGGGCAGATACGCAGTATTTT	CASSFPTGGWGADTQYF
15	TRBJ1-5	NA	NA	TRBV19	TGTGCCAGCGAAGCCGGGAGCGGGGGCAATCAGCCCCAGCATTTT	CASEAGSGGNQPQHF
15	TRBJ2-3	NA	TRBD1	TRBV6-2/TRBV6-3	TGTGCCAGCAGTAACCCGGGACAGACAATTACTACGCAGTATTTT	CASSNPGQTITTQYF
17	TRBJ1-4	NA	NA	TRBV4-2	TGTGCCAGCAGTCACAAGCTGAGGGGCAGGGAGTTCGAAAAACTGTTTTTT	CASSHKLRGREFEKLFF
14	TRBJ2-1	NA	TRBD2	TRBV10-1	TGCGCCAGCAGTGAAACTAGCGGGCCTAGGGAGCAGTTCTTC	CASSETSGPREQFF
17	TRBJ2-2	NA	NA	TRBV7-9	TGTGCCAGCAGCTTAGCGCAGTCCCCCAAGGGGGCCGGGGAGCTGTTTTTT	CASSLAQSPKGAGELFF
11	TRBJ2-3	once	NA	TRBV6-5	TGTGCCACTACCCGAACAGATACGCAGTATTTT	CATTRTDTQYF
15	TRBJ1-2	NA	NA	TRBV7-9	TGTGCCAGCAGCTTAGAATTCCAAACAGCGGACGGCTACACCTTC	CASSLEFQTADGYTF
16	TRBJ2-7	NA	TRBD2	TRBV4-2	TGTGCCAGCAGCCAATACACCGGGACTAGCGGCTACGAGCAGTACTTC	CASSQYTGTSGYEQYF
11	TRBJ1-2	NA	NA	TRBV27	TGTGCCAGCAAGGGGAACTATGGCTACACCTTC	CASKGNYGYTF
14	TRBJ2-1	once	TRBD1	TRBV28	TGTGCCAGCATGGCGACAGGGTCCTACAATGAGCAGTTCTTC	CASMATGSYNEQFF
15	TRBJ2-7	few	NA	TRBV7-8	TGTGCCAGCAGCTGGATGGAATTGAGCGTCGACGAGCAGTACTTC	CASSWMELSVDEQYF
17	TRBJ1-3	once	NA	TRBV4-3	TGCGCCAGCAGCCAAACCGTGTTTGGTAGCTCTGGAAACACCATATATTTT	CASSQTVFGSSGNTIYF
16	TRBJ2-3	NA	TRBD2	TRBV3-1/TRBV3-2	TGTGCCAGCAGCCAGACTAGCGTATTTAGCACAGATACGCAGTATTTT	CASSQTSVFSTDTQYF
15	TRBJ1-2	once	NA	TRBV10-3	TGTGCCATCAGTGAGATGCAGGGAGTGTCGCAGGGCTACACCTTC	CAISEMQGVSQGYTF
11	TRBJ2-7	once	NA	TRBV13	TGTGCCAGCAGCTTATTACACGAGCAGTACTTC	CASSLLHEQYF
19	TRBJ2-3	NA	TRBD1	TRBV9	TGTGCCACCCCCTATCCCGGGACAGGCCTTTTACCTAGCACAGATACGCAGTATTTT	CATPYPGTGLLPSTDTQYF
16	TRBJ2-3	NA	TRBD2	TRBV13	TGTGCCAGCAGCTTAAATACGGGGGGTAGCACAGATACGCAGTATTTT	CASSLNTGGSTDTQYF
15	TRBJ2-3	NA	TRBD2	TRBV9	TGTGCCAGCAGCTTTAGACTAGCGGGGGCAGATACGCAGTATTTT	CASSFRLAGADTQYF
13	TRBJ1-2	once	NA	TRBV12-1	TGTGCCAGCAGCCTCAGGAGAGGCCATGGCTACACCTTC	CASSLRRGHGYTF
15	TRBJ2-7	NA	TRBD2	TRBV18	TGTGCCAGCTCAGCGACTAGCGGGTCCTCCTACGAGCAGTACTTC	CASSATSGSSYEQYF
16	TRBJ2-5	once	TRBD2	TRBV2	TGTGCCAGCAGTGGTATAGCGGGGGGTAGAGAAGAGACCCAGTACTTC	CASSGIAGGREETQYF
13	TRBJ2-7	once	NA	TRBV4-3	TGCGCCAGCAGCCAAGACTCCCCCGGCGAGCAGTACTTC	CASSQDSPGEQYF
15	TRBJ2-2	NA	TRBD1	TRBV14	TGTGCCAGCAGCCAGCTCCGGGACAGAACCGGGGAGCTGTTTTTT	CASSQLRDRTGELFF
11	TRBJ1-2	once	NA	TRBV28	TGTGCCAGCACCAGCAACTATGGCTACACCTTC	CASTSNYGYTF
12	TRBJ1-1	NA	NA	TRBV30	TGTGCCTGGAGTAGGTCGAACACTGAAGCTTTCTTT	CAWSRSNTEAFF
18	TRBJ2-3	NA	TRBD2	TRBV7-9	TGTGCCAGCAGCCCCTTTCGTTCTAGCGGGGGGGCAACAGATACGCAGTATTTT	CASSPFRSSGGATDTQYF
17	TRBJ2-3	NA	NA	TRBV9	TGTGCCAGCAGCGTCCTCGGGAGCGGATCGTCCACAGATACGCAGTATTTT	CASSVLGSGSSTDTQYF
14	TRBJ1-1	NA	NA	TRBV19	TGTGCCAGTAGTCGGGCAGGCACCAACACTGAAGCTTTCTTT	CASSRAGTNTEAFF
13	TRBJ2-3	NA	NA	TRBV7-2	TGTGCCAGCAGCTTAGGGCAGCCAGATACGCAGTATTTT	CASSLGQPDTQYF
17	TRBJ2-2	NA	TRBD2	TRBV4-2	TGTGCCAGCAGCCCCCTAGGGAGCGGGAGGGCAATCGGGGAGCTGTTTTTT	CASSPLGSGRAIGELFF
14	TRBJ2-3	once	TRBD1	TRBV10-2	TGCGCCAGCGATGACAGGGGTGGCACAGATACGCAGTATTTT	CASDDRGGTDTQYF
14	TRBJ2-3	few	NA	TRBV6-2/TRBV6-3	TGTGCCAGCAGTCTAGCGCCAGGGGGTGATACGCAGTATTTT	CASSLAPGGDTQYF
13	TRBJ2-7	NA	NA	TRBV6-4	TGTGCCAGCAGGTGCCTAGGGGTCCACGAGCAGTACTTC	CASRCLGVHEQYF
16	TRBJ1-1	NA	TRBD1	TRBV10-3	TGTGCCATCAGTGAGAGGACAGGGGGCTCAAACACTGAAGCTTTCTTT	CAISERTGGSNTEAFF
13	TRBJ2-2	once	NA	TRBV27	TGTGCCAGCAGTTTATCGGCCACCGGGGAGCTGTTTTTT	CASSLSATGELFF
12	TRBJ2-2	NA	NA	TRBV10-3	TGTGCCATTGGGGCGAACACCGGGGAGCTGTTTTTT	CAIGANTGELFF
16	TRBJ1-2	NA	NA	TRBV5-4	TGTGCCAGCAGCTCCGGAACGGGATCTGGGGACTATGGCTACACCTTC	CASSSGTGSGDYGYTF